This TCR beta chain derives from a study of spatial heterogeneity in lung cancer (dated by TCRdb to about 2019). With respect to the entire study: Beta-chain transcripts were consistently detected in greater numbers than alpha-chain transcripts, which likely reflects a higher abundance of beta-chain transcripts. In the raw uncorrected reads, each unique combination of TCR and UMI appeared more than ten times on average. In non-small cell lung cancer, the study made a quantitative comparison of TCR alpha and beta repertoires among multiple tumor regions, matched nontumor lung and blood. The study linked features of the TCR repertoire to counts of nonsynonymous mutations, which were determined by whole-exome sequencing of tumor tissue. Both alpha and beta chains were TCR-sequenced in samples taken at surgery, namely 220 tumor regions, around 64 matched nontumor lung samples and 50 to 60 PBMC samples. General conclusions and limits of the study: Additional single-cell paired TCR alpha and beta sequencing was considered necessary to confirm, at a functional level, the hypothesis that regional TCRs recognize regional mutations. Ubiquitous expanded tumor TCRs showed up in blood more often at tumor resection than at routine follow-up.

Preparation of the library involved 5' RACE. For sequencing, a NextSeq 500 was employed. To allow correction of PCR and sequencing errors, the TCR library protocol tagged every TCR cDNA molecule with a unique molecular identifier. On the study's bioinformatics: TCR identification, UMI-based error correction and CDR3 extraction were performed with Decombinator tools. TCRs above a frequency of 2 per 1,000, corresponding to the top 1% of the tumor frequency distribution, were defined as expanded. Renyi diversity was computed with the R vegan package after each repertoire had been subsampled 100 times to 5,000 TCRs. To build CDR3 similarity networks, amino acid triplet string-kernel similarity was used, and CDR3s were connected when their pairwise similarity was above 0.82. The public reads were quality trimmed at Q25 with fastp and then assembled into clones with MiXCR by TCRdb, keeping productive beta chains. Each CDR3 protein gets just one entry, which takes the most common genes and DNA from the rows behind it. V and J calls and clone size were set by TCRdb, not the authors. For this sample there are over 10,000 distinct CDR3 sequences; roughly 15% appear just once. The leading ten clones occupy around two fifths of the sample.

Taken with the paper, the label for time point translates to: sample taken at primary tumor resection. Whole RNA extracted from tumor and nontumor lung tissue, or from cryopreserved PBMC samples, was used for TCR sequencing without cell sorting. The donors were more than 60 patients from the lung TRACERx cohort who had early-stage, untreated non-small cell lung cancer. A patient was chosen for TCR sequencing only when enough RNA was available from at least two tumor regions. To note about this clonotype: Its recognized antigen is unknown. The sample holds no much larger clone one base away, and base qualities are not on file.

The CDR3 starts with the cysteine, ends with the phenylalanine, and has 13 residues. The entry retains the CDR3 DNA only, 39 bases that are in frame from base 1. From a lookup of the germline V gene, CDR1 and CDR2 are LGHNA and YSLEER. V lost 0 bases and J lost 5 bases; the stretch between them is 7 bases long. The sequence was obtained from a male donor with early-stage non-small cell lung cancer. The rearranged chain carries TRBV4-3 and TRBJ2-5, with no confident D gene call. The sample was PBMCs, taken at surgery. The CDR3 region: CASSQDLRETQYF. The DNA sequence is as follows: TGCGCCAGCAGCCAAGACTTACGGGAGACCCAGTACTTC.